This TCR beta chain was found in a study of T cell responses to AZD1222 COVID-19 vaccine. Regarding the study as a whole: Repertoire sampling was restricted to post-peak T cell response timepoints. AZD1222 recipients seropositive at baseline numbered only five or six.

As regards this clone: Its target is not known. The sample has other DNA sequences that encode this CDR3 too.

Trimming cost V 3 bases and J 5 bases, with 19 bases left between them. Germline V gives CDR1 MDHEN, CDR2 SYDVKM. The CDR3 totals 16 residues. Produced via immunoSEQ multiplex PCR; TCRdb's table is partial and in-frame only. The table records tens of thousands of clones, about 88% of them present only once. The chain joins TRBV28 to TRBJ2-5, with D perhaps matching TRBD2 (7 bases). This specimen consisted of peripheral blood, obtained 28 days after the second AZD1222 dose. The source is an adult who received the AZD1222 COVID-19 vaccine. The CDR3 is CASSFLGGRRVETQYF. DNA of the CDR3: TGTGCCAGCAGTTTTCTCGGGGGGCGACGTGTTGAGACCCAGTACTTC.